This TCR beta chain was sequenced in a study of cytomegalovirus exposure and HLA in healthy donors. V lost 3 bases to trimming and J lost 3 bases; unmatched junction nucleotides: 1. CDR3 size: 14 residues. Germline CDR1 is LNHDA and CDR2 is SQIVND (reference sequence). PCR was performed using 60 Vbeta and 13 Jbeta primers. The data were produced by immunoSEQ multiplex PCR, yet TCRdb's version contains in-frame clones alone and is incomplete. The profile shows some 110,000 clones, 65% to 90% of them singletons. Healthy bone marrow donors formed the donor group. This TCR derives from a man aged 25 to 40 in good health and CMV-seropositive. This chain joins TRBV19 and TRBJ2-3; 9 bases map to TRBD1. Sample: PBMCs. The chain's CDR3 is CASSIDRGTDTQYF. CDR3 coding DNA: TGTGCCAGTAGTATCGACAGGGGGACAGATACGCAGTATTTT. Looking up the rest from reference TRBV19 and TRBJ2-3 gives the full variable domain: DGGITQSPKYLFRKEGQNVTLSCEQNLNHDAMYWYRQDPGQGLRLIYYSQIVNDFQKGDIAEGYSVSREKKESFPLTVTSAQKNPTAFYLCASSIDRGTDTQYFGPGTRLTVL.